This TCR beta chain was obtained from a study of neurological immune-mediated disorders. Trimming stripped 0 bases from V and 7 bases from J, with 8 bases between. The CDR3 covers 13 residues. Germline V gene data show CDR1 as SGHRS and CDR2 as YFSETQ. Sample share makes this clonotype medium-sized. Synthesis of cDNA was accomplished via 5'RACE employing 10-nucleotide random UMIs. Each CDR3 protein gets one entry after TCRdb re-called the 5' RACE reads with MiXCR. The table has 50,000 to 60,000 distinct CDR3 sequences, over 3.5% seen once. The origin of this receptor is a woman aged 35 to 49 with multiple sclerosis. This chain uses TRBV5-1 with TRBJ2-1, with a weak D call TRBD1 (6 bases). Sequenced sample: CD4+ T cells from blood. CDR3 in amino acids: CASSLGRGNEQFF. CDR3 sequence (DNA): TGCGCCAGCAGCTTGGGCAGGGGAAATGAGCAGTTCTTC.